These 23 T cell receptor beta chains were sequenced from one sample in a study of shared clonotypes between healthy human individuals. Method: immunoSEQ multiplex PCR; TCRdb's copy keeps in-frame clones and lacks some. Among hundreds of thousands of clones, about 92% were seen once, and the ten largest hold approximately 25%. CD8 cells regarded as naive lacked CD45RO, were positively chosen for CCR7, and omitted terminally differentiated effector memory CD45RA+ cells. The sample was naive CD8+ T cells sorted from blood. The receptors stem from a man aged 30 to 45 in good health.

This sequence joins TRBV6-5 and TRBJ2-1; D ambiguous. Trimming stripped 7 bases from V and 6 bases from J, with 13 bases between. The CDR3 has 13 amino acids. CDR1 is MNHEY and CDR2 is SVGAGI in the germline V gene. The CDR3: CASTKLPANEQFF. The CDR3 bases are TGTGCCAGCACCAAACTACCGGCCAATGAGCAGTTCTTC.

The V gene is TRBV10-2, the J gene TRBJ2-7; D perhaps matches TRBD2 (5 bases). The V end was cut by 4 bases, the J end by 3 bases, with 10 bases between. Germline CDR1 reads WSHSY; CDR2 reads SAAADI. The CDR3 extends over 13 amino acids. The CDR3 sequence is CASSVAGLYEQYF. The CDR3 nucleotides are TGCGCCAGCAGTGTTGCGGGTCTCTACGAGCAGTACTTC.

The chain couples TRBV30 to TRBJ2-1, with D unclear. V dropped 0 bases and J dropped 10 bases, with 13 bases sitting between them. Germline CDR1 GTSNPN, CDR2 SVGIG (reference sequence). The CDR3 extends over 13 amino acids. The chain's CDR3 is CAWSVFLADEQFF. The CDR3 DNA follows: TGTGCCTGGAGTGTATTTTTGGCCGACGAGCAGTTCTTC.

On this clone itself: Other DNA sequences from this sample encode an identical CDR3 as well. The chain joins TRBV11-2 to TRBJ2-5; 12 bases line up with TRBD2. V lost 3 bases and J lost 1; bases outside the gene matches: 0. Germline assignment: CDR1 SGHAT and CDR2 FQNNGV. This CDR3 is 15 amino acids long. The CDR3: CASSLGLAGQETQYF. CDR3 in DNA: TGTGCCAGCAGCTTGGGACTAGCGGGCCAAGAGACCCAGTACTTC.

A single count supports this clone. The rearrangement joins TRBV4-1 to TRBJ2-7; TRBD1 is a possible D gene (5 bases). CDR1 and CDR2 from the germline V gene are MGHRA and YSYEKL. The CDR3 loop spans 15 amino acids. The V gene lost 1 base and the J gene lost 0 bases, with 10 bases spanning the gap. This CDR3 reads CASSQVQGNSYEQYF. CDR3 in DNA: TGCGCCAGCAGCCAAGTCCAGGGTAACTCCTACGAGCAGTACTTC.

The chain combines TRBV7-8 with TRBJ2-1; the D gene is possibly TRBD1 (5 bases). V was clipped by 1 base and J by 0 bases, with 13 bases between them. The CDR3 has 17 residues. Germline V gene data show CDR1 as SGHVS and CDR2 as FQNEAQ. Here the CDR3 reads CASSLEWGWGSYNEQFF. Written as DNA, the CDR3 is TGTGCCAGCAGCTTAGAATGGGGCTGGGGCTCCTACAATGAGCAGTTCTTC. The whole variable domain, remainder taken from reference TRBV7-8 and TRBJ2-1, is GAGVSQSPRYKVAKRGQDVALRCDPISGHVSLFWYQQALGQGPEFLTYFQNEAQLDKSGLPSDRFFAERPEGSVSTLKIQRTQQEDSAVYLCASSLEWGWGSYNEQFFGPGTRLTVL.

This chain connects TRBV2 to TRBJ2-7; possible D gene TRBD2, 5 bases. The CDR3 totals 16 residues. The V gene lost 7 bases and the J gene lost 2 bases, with 21 bases spanning the gap. Germline loops: CDR1 SNHLY, CDR2 FYNNEI. CDR3: CASTKSGREGTYEQYF. In DNA form, the CDR3 reads TGTGCCAGCACCAAAAGTGGTCGGGAAGGAACCTACGAGCAGTACTTC.

This chain connects TRBV30 to TRBJ2-7, with TRBD1 matching 9 bases. With 6 bases clipped from V and 5 bases from J, the junction kept 5 bases outside the gene matches. The CDR3 sequence is 12 residues long. Germline assignment: CDR1 GTSNPN and CDR2 SVGIG (reference sequence). The CDR3 nucleotides read TGTGCCTGCCCGGGACAGGGAGACGAGCAGTACTTC. Its protein product is CACPGQGDEQYF. The whole variable domain, filled in from reference TRBV30 and TRBJ2-7, reads SQTIHQWPATLVQPVGSPLSLECTVEGTSNPNLYWYRQAAGRGLQLLFYSVGIGQISSEVPQNLSASRPQDRQFILSSKKLLLSDSGFYLCACPGQGDEQYFGPGTRLTVT.

The rearrangement uses TRBV4-1 and TRBJ2-2; 9 bases line up with TRBD2. The germline V gene encodes CDR1 MGHRA and CDR2 YSYEKL. The CDR3 sequence is 16 residues long. V lost 4 bases, J lost 2 bases, and 5 bases stayed unmatched. CDR3 sequence: CASSPRTSENTGELFF. CDR3 nucleotides: TGCGCCAGCAGCCCGAGGACTAGCGAAAACACCGGGGAGCTGTTTTTT.

The V and J genes are TRBV7-2 and TRBJ2-5; 10 bases agree with TRBD2. There are 12 residues in the CDR3. Germline V gives CDR1 SGHTA, CDR2 FQGNSA. V shed 8 bases and J 4 bases; nucleotides not matched to a gene: 1. Here the CDR3 reads CASWTSGETQYF. CDR3 bases: TGTGCCAGCTGGACTAGCGGAGAGACCCAGTACTTC. Based on the CDR3 plus reference TRBV7-2 and TRBJ2-5, the full variable domain is GAGVSQSPSNKVTEKGKDVELRCDPISGHTALYWYRQSLGQGLEFLIYFQGNSAPDKSGLPSDRFSAERTGGSVSTLTIQRTQQEDSAVYLCASWTSGETQYFGPGTRLLVL.

This clone was observed a single time. The V gene is TRBV9, the J gene TRBJ1-2; the D gene is possibly TRBD1 (5 bases). V lost 4 bases to trimming and J lost 8 bases, with 15 bases between them. Looked up from germline, CDR1 is SGDLS and CDR2 is YYNGEE. The CDR3 is 13 residues long. DNA for the CDR3: TGTGCCAGCAGCCCCGGAACTGGGGGAGGCTACACCTTC. It translates to CASSPGTGGGYTF.

The CDR3 region is CASSLASGRELFF. DNA for the CDR3: TGTGCCAGCAGCTTAGCCTCGGGCCGGGAGCTGTTTTTT. This sequence joins TRBV7-9 and TRBJ2-2, with D unresolved. V dropped 0 bases and J dropped 9 bases, with 8 bases sitting between them. The germline V gene encodes CDR1 SEHNR and CDR2 FQNEAQ (reference sequence). This CDR3 is built from 13 residues.

The rearrangement uses TRBV7-6 and TRBJ2-6; D is perhaps TRBD1 (6 bases). V dropped 5 bases and J dropped 0 bases, with 29 bases sitting between them. The CDR3 runs to 22 residues. Germline assignment: CDR1 SGHVS and CDR2 FNYEAQ. This chain's CDR3 is CASSPDGGFRDTFFSGANVLTF. The DNA for the CDR3 is TGTGCCAGCAGCCCAGACGGAGGCTTTCGGGACACCTTCTTCTCTGGGGCCAACGTCCTGACTTTC. The variable domain in full, completed from reference TRBV7-6 and TRBJ2-6, reads GAGVSQSPRYKVTKRGQDVALRCDPISGHVSLYWYRQALGQGPEFLTYFNYEAQQDKSGLPNDRFSAERPEGSISTLTIQRTEQRDSAMYRCASSPDGGFRDTFFSGANVLTFGAGSRLTVL.

The rearrangement joins TRBV27 to TRBJ2-1, with TRBD1 as a possible D gene (6 bases). Germline CDR1 MNHEY, CDR2 SMNVEV (reference sequence). Trimming cost V 3 bases and J 1 base, with 13 bases left between them. CDR3 size: 16 residues. The chain's CDR3 is CASSLDSAFSYNEQFF. The CDR3 bases are TGTGCCAGCAGTTTGGACAGCGCCTTTTCCTACAATGAGCAGTTCTTC.

This chain links TRBV5-6 with TRBJ2-7; D may be TRBD2 (6 bases). The CDR3 spans 13 residues. V dropped 9 bases and J dropped 5 bases, with 18 bases sitting between them. Germline V gene data show CDR1 as SGHDT and CDR2 as YYEEEE. This CDR3 is CATRPPGADEQYF. For the CDR3, the DNA is TGTGCCACCCGGCCCCCGGGAGCGGACGAGCAGTACTTC.

The V gene is TRBV7-2, the J gene TRBJ2-1, with a possible D match to TRBD1 (5 bases). With 5 bases removed from V and 0 bases from J, the gap between germline ends came to 17 bases. This CDR3 is 17 amino acids long. CDR1 is SGHTA, CDR2 FQGNSA, per germline. CDR3 in amino acids: CASSGVEGVNSYNEQFF. The CDR3, as DNA: TGTGCCAGCAGCGGGGTTGAAGGGGTGAACTCCTACAATGAGCAGTTCTTC.

The chain is built from TRBV6-5 and TRBJ2-7; D is undetermined. V lost 0 bases, J lost 9 bases, and 15 bases lay in between. This CDR3 spans 14 amino acids. CDR1 MNHEY and CDR2 SVGAGI come from the germline V gene. CDR3 amino acids: CASSYSTRQEPQYF. The CDR3, as DNA: TGTGCCAGCAGTTACTCGACTCGTCAGGAACCGCAGTACTTC.

V and J are TRBV5-6 and TRBJ2-7; TRBD1 matches at 8 bases. The CDR3 contains 17 residues. CDR1 and CDR2 from the germline V gene are SGHDT and YYEEEE. V was pared by 2 bases and J by 2 bases, with 12 bases of the junction left unmatched. The CDR3 sequence is CASSFFIGQGNPYEQYF. The CDR3 DNA sequence: TGTGCCAGCAGCTTTTTTATCGGACAGGGAAATCCCTACGAGCAGTACTTC.

Note on this clone: This sample also contains other DNA sequences that code for the same CDR3. The chain uses TRBV5-1 and TRBJ2-1; tentatively, D is TRBD2 (5 bases). Germline CDR1 and CDR2: SGHRS and YFSETQ. The CDR3 loop spans 16 amino acids. The V end was cut by 0 bases, the J end by 1 base, with 11 bases between. This CDR3 reads CASSLATGTSYNEQFF. For the CDR3, the DNA is TGCGCCAGCAGCTTGGCGACGGGAACTTCCTACAATGAGCAGTTCTTC.

The V and J genes are TRBV18 and TRBJ2-4; D might be TRBD1 (6 bases). The CDR3 is made up of 16 amino acids. V was trimmed by 4 bases and J by 3 bases, leaving 16 bases between them. Germline values: CDR1 KGHSH, CDR2 LQKENI. The CDR3 DNA follows: TGTGCCAGCTCACAACAGGGTTTCGAAGGCAAAAACATTCAGTACTTC. The encoded protein is CASSQQGFEGKNIQYF.

The chain combines TRBV7-9 with TRBJ2-1, with D possibly matching TRBD2 (7 bases). This CDR3 is 16 amino acids long. Trimming took off 3 bases at V and 5 bases at J, with 17 bases between the two ends. CDR1 is SEHNR and CDR2 is FQNEAQ in the germline V gene (reference sequence). The CDR3 bases are TGTGCCAGCAGCTTTGCGCCCGGGGGGCCTAACAATGAGCAGTTCTTC. Its protein is CASSFAPGGPNNEQFF.

The rearrangement uses TRBV5-1 and TRBJ1-2, with D tentatively TRBD1 (5 bases). Per germline, CDR1 SGHRS and CDR2 YFSETQ. The V and J ends lost 0 bases and 7 bases respectively, with 10 bases between them. The CDR3 sequence is 13 residues long. CDR3 coding DNA: TGCGCCAGCAGCTTGGAGGTGGGGCCTGGCTACACCTTC. The encoded protein is CASSLEVGPGYTF.

The chain couples TRBV7-2 to TRBJ1-1; 11 bases agree with TRBD1. Trimming at V came to 2 bases and at J to 1 base, leaving 3 bases not matched to a gene. The CDR3 has 16 amino acids. Per germline, CDR1 SGHTA and CDR2 FQGNSA. The CDR3 reads CASSLLDRGPNTEAFF. CDR3 coding DNA: TGTGCCAGCAGCTTATTGGACAGGGGGCCGAACACTGAAGCTTTCTTT.